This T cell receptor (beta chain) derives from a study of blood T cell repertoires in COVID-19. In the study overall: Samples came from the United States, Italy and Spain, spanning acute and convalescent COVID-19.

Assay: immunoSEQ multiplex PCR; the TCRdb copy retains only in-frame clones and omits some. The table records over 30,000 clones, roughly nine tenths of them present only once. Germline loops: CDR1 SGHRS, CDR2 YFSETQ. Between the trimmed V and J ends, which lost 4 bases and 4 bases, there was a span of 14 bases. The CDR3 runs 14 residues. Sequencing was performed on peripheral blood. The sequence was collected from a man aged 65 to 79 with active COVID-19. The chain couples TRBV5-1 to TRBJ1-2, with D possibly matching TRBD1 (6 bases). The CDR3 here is CASSPREGGYGYTF. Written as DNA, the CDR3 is TGCGCCAGCAGCCCCCGGGAGGGGGGCTATGGCTACACCTTC.